The clone carrying this T cell receptor (beta chain) has just a few counts. Its antigen remains unknown. Some clones are missing from TCRdb's copy, which holds only in-frame ones; the method was immunoSEQ multiplex PCR. The table includes 950,000 to 1,100,000 clones, about 76% detected once. The data were taken from a study of shared clonotypes between healthy human individuals. Study-wide results and caveats: Naive subsets generally had larger estimated richness than memory subsets.

Germline CDR1 SGHTA, CDR2 FQGNSA. V was pared by 9 bases and J by 5 bases, with 13 bases between. There are 12 residues in the CDR3. This clonotype was sampled from a young man in good health. The chain uses TRBV7-2 and TRBJ2-5, with D possibly TRBD1 on 5 matching bases. Sample: memory CD4+ T cells sorted from blood. Regarding subset: CD45RA-negative fraction. The CDR3: CASASGLETQYF. The CDR3 coding sequence is TGTGCCAGTGCTTCAGGGTTGGAGACCCAGTACTTC. The full variable domain, its missing parts supplied by reference TRBV7-2 and TRBJ2-5, is GAGVSQSPSNKVTEKGKDVELRCDPISGHTALYWYRQSLGQGLEFLIYFQGNSAPDKSGLPSDRFSAERTGGSVSTLTIQRTQQEDSAVYLCASASGLETQYFGPGTRLLVL.